The clone carrying this T cell receptor beta chain appeared many times. The target antigen is unknown. This sample is part of a study of identical twins. Study outcomes and limitations: Models underestimated out-of-frame TCR alpha sharing in monozygotic twins. Zero-insertion analyses might be partly confounded by invariant T cells like MAIT and iNKT. High-abundance cord blood beta clonotypes had fewer insertions; memory repertoires showed none.

A universal primer site was created by template switching, with the cDNA bearing unique molecular identifiers. TCRdb re-called the 5' RACE reads through MiXCR, storing one row per CDR3 protein. The sample has about 550,000 distinct CDR3 sequences; about a fifth are singletons. In addition, the sample was reused for a study of yellow fever vaccine responses in identical twins.

Material for sequencing was CD4+ T cells sorted from blood. This clonotype was obtained from a woman under 30 in good health.

CDR3 nucleotides: TGTGCCAGCAGTCCCCTGGGGACCAATTTGAATGAGCAGTTCTTC. This codes for CASSPLGTNLNEQFF. This rearrangement joins TRBV12-3 or TRBV12-4 to TRBJ2-1; tentatively, D is TRBD1 or TRBD2 (5 bases each). V was clipped by 5 bases and J by 7 bases, with 18 bases between them. This CDR3 region has 15 residues.